This T cell receptor (beta chain) was identified in a study of response to subunit inactivated influenza vaccine. General observations from the study: With each seasonal influenza vaccination, the authors suggested, few new T cells are recruited.

This clonotype was observed a few times. Its cognate antigen is unknown. Deletions cut 4 bases from V and 7 bases from J, with 10 bases between. Germline-derived CDR1 and CDR2 are SGHTA and FQGNSA. This CDR3 comprises 13 residues. TCRdb analysed the RT-PCR reads with MiXCR anew, one entry per CDR3 protein. The table records 490,000 or so distinct CDR3 sequences, about 8% of them present only once. The source material was PBMCs from blood, sampled around 25 months after vaccination. The source is a man between 50 and 75 years old who received an inactivated influenza vaccine. V is TRBV7-2 and J is TRBJ1-4; no reliable D call. The CDR3, as DNA: TGTGCCAGCAGCTCCGGGAAGGGTGAAAAACTGTTTTTT. It yields the protein CASSSGKGEKLFF.